This T cell receptor (beta chain) stems from a study of cytomegalovirus exposure and HLA in healthy donors. After removal of 2 bases from V and 2 bases from J, the junction contained 3 bases not matched to a gene. CDR3 size: 15 residues. CDR1 is SGHRS and CDR2 is YFSETQ in the germline V gene. PCR used 60 Vbeta primers and 13 Jbeta primers. Repertoires were generated with immunoSEQ multiplex PCR, while TCRdb's copy carries only in-frame clones and drops some. The sample carries more than 150,000 clones, around 80% recorded once. Findings and caveats of the study: Reportedly, HLA-A and HLA-B alleles of most subjects were accurately predicted from TCR beta. It was 164 TCR beta chains that were listed as cytomegalovirus-associated.

A word on this clone: No antigen is known for it.

This clonotype was sampled from a woman aged 18-30 years in good health and CMV-seronegative. The sequenced sample consisted of PBMCs. The chain carries TRBV5-1 and TRBJ2-7; the match to TRBD2 covers 11 bases. The CDR3 sequence: CASSFTSGGAYEQYF. The CDR3 DNA sequence: TGCGCCAGCAGCTTCACTAGCGGGGGAGCCTACGAGCAGTACTTC.